The 18 T cell receptor beta chains below all came from one sample that was sequenced in a study of blood T cells in healthy people across ages. A second PCR of about 6 to 12 cycles used a sample-barcoded 5' primer and a J-beta primer mix. One entry per CDR3 protein, called by TCRdb with MiXCR from the 5' RACE reads. The table shows about 720,000 distinct CDR3 sequences, with 22% occurring only once. The sequenced sample was blood. The receptors shown here come from an older man in good health.

This clonotype has only a few counts. The V gene is TRBV6-5, the J gene TRBJ1-2; TRBD1 might be the D (6 bases). Looked up from germline, CDR1 is MNHEY and CDR2 is SVGAGI. The CDR3 is 15 amino acids. Trimming took 4 bases from V and 7 from J, leaving 19 bases between them. CDR3: CASSSTSTGPGGYTF. For the CDR3, the DNA is TGTGCCAGCAGTTCCACTTCGACAGGCCCTGGTGGCTACACCTTC.

The chain combines TRBV5-1 with TRBJ2-2; TRBD1 is a possible D gene (7 bases). The CDR3 runs 16 residues. Trimming cost V 2 bases and J 7 bases, with 18 bases left between them. Germline values: CDR1 SGHRS, CDR2 YFSETQ. Here the CDR3 reads CASSFGGGARDGELFF. DNA for the CDR3: TGCGCCAGCAGCTTCGGAGGGGGCGCAAGAGACGGGGAGCTGTTTTTT.

This chain joins TRBV4-3 and TRBJ1-5; weak D call: TRBD1 (5 bases). V gave up 3 bases and J gave up 4 bases, with 13 bases separating them. This CDR3 comprises 15 residues. Germline V lookup: CDR1 LGHNA, CDR2 YSLEER. In DNA, the CDR3 is TGCGCCAGCAGCCAGCAACGGGGGGTGAATCAGCCCCAGCATTTT. This gives the protein CASSQQRGVNQPQHF.

This clonotype came up a few times. The chain is built from TRBV12-3 or TRBV12-4 and TRBJ1-1; 8 nucleotides line up with TRBD1. The CDR3 consists of 15 residues. V lost 5 bases, J lost 2 bases, and 7 bases stayed unmatched. The chain's CDR3 is CASSTITGGNTEAFF. For the CDR3, the DNA is TGTGCCAGCAGTACGATTACAGGGGGAAACACTGAAGCTTTCTTT.

The chain has TRBV27 and TRBJ2-5; TRBD1 matches 10 bases. The J call may be wrong; the DNA end is better matched by TRBJ2-1. This CDR3 is built from 13 residues. In germline, CDR1 is MNHEY, CDR2 SMNVEV (reference sequence). For the CDR3, the DNA is TGTGCCAGCAGACGACAGGGGGCCGATGAGCAGTTCTTC. Translation: CASRRQGADEQFF.

This clonotype was seen more than once but under ten times. The gene calls are TRBV11-2 and TRBJ2-3; 7 positions agree with TRBD1. The ends lost 3 bases at V and 5 bases at J; junction bases unmatched: 8. Germline CDR1 SGHAT, CDR2 FQNNGV. This CDR3 is built from 15 residues. In DNA form, the CDR3 reads TGTGCCAGCAGCTTTGGAGACAGGGAAATAGATACGCAGTATTTT. Residues: CASSFGDREIDTQYF.

This chain uses TRBV27 with TRBJ1-6; D ambiguous. In germline, CDR1 is MNHEY, CDR2 SMNVEV (reference sequence). The CDR3 extends over 16 amino acids. The germline V and J ends were trimmed by 7 bases and 0 bases, with 13 bases remaining between them. This CDR3 is CASKLSRVSYNSPLHF. The CDR3 region has the DNA TGTGCCAGCAAATTAAGTAGGGTCTCCTATAATTCACCCCTCCACTTT.

The sample holds one count of this clonotype. This chain joins TRBV18 and TRBJ1-2, with D hard to call. The CDR3 contains 15 residues. Trimming removed 3 bases at V and 4 bases at J, with 15 bases between. Germline lookup yields CDR1 KGHSH and CDR2 LQKENI. Here the CDR3 reads CASSPSEGVSYGYTF. The CDR3 DNA reads TGTGCCAGCTCACCGTCGGAGGGTGTTAGCTATGGCTACACCTTC.

The chain couples TRBV7-2 to TRBJ1-1, with D unclear. Germline-derived CDR1 and CDR2 are SGHTA and FQGNSA. The ends were cut back, 1 base at V and 7 bases at J, with 22 bases in the middle. The CDR3 sequence is 17 residues long. The CDR3 DNA reads TGTGCCAGCAGCTTAGGGACTCAACTCCGGGGAAAGGATGAAGCTTTCTTT. Residues: CASSLGTQLRGKDEAFF.

This clonotype was observed many times. V and J are TRBV12-3 or TRBV12-4 and TRBJ1-4; 9 nucleotides agree with TRBD1. V was clipped by 4 bases and J by 7 bases; unmatched bases: 4. CDR3 length equals 14 residues. This chain's CDR3 is CASSSTGGGEKLFF. The CDR3, as DNA: TGTGCCAGCAGTTCGACAGGGGGAGGTGAAAAACTGTTTTTT.

This clonotype was detected only a few times. The chain has TRBV6-2 or TRBV6-3 and TRBJ2-1; D is uncertain. From germline, CDR1 is MNHEY and CDR2 SVGEGT. The V end was cut by 2 bases, the J end by 0 bases, with 11 bases between. The CDR3 spans 16 residues. CDR3 in DNA: TGTGCCAGCAGTTACGAGTTGCCCGGCTCCTACAATGAGCAGTTCTTC. The encoded protein is CASSYELPGSYNEQFF.

CDR3 DNA: TGCAGTGCTAGAGGGGACTATTCGACAGATACGCAGTATTTT. Translated, it gives CSARGDYSTDTQYF. V usage is TRBV20-1 and J usage is TRBJ2-3; 7 positions agree with TRBD2. From germline, CDR1 is DFQATT and CDR2 SNEGSKA (reference sequence). V lost 1 base, J lost 3 bases, and 4 bases stayed unmatched. The CDR3 covers 14 residues.

Worth noting for this clonotype: A much more abundant neighbour one base away suggests this may be a read error. This sequence joins TRBV3-1 and TRBJ1-4, with a weak D call TRBD1 (5 bases). CDR3 length: 14 residues. Germline CDR1 reads LGHDT; CDR2 reads YNNKEL (reference sequence). Here the CDR3 DNA reads TGTGCCAGCAGCCACAGGGCAACTAATGATAAACTGTTTTTT. This codes for CASSHRATNDKLFF.

In its sample, this clonotype was seen a few times. The chain has TRBV20-1 and TRBJ2-2; the D gene is possibly TRBD2 (5 bases). V lost 1 base and J 4 bases, leaving 10 bases between the germline ends. CDR1 is DFQATT and CDR2 is SNEGSKA in the germline V gene (reference sequence). The CDR3 runs to 14 residues. CDR3 sequence reads: CSARVTGVTGELFF. The DNA for the CDR3 is TGCAGTGCTAGAGTTACCGGGGTCACCGGGGAGCTGTTTTTT.

This clonotype was detected a few times. This chain connects TRBV13 to TRBJ2-5; D is ambiguous. The germline V gene has CDR1 PRHDT and CDR2 FYEKMQ (reference sequence). V lost 6 bases to trimming and J lost 5 bases, with 22 bases between them. This CDR3 is built from 16 residues. CDR3 loop: CASRAYGTGLGETQYF. The CDR3 region has the DNA TGTGCCAGCAGAGCTTATGGAACGGGCCTCGGGGAGACCCAGTACTTC. Full variable domain (missing parts from reference TRBV13 and TRBJ2-5): AAGVIQSPRHLIKEKRETATLKCYPIPRHDTVYWYQQGPGQDPQFLISFYEKMQSDKGSIPDRFSAQQFSDYHSELNMSSLELGDSALYFCASRAYGTGLGETQYFGPGTRLLVL.

This clonotype was counted between two and nine times. The chain employs TRBV5-6 and TRBJ2-5, with 7 bases that match TRBD1. In germline, CDR1 is SGHDT, CDR2 YYEEEE. CDR3 length: 13 amino acids. J was trimmed by 5 bases and V by 5 bases; bases with no gene match: 6. The CDR3 DNA is TGTGCCAGCAGACGACAGGGCTGGGAGACCCAGTACTTC. Translated, it gives CASRRQGWETQYF.

This chain connects TRBV6-2 or TRBV6-3 to TRBJ1-1; 8 nucleotides agree with TRBD1. Per the germline V gene, CDR1 is MNHEY and CDR2 is SVGEGT. V was clipped by 1 base and J by 11 bases; unmatched bases: 3. This CDR3 is 12 amino acids long. The CDR3 DNA sequence: TGTGCCAGCAGTTACTGGAGGACAGGGGCTTTCTTT. Protein: CASSYWRTGAFF.

This clonotype showed up just a few times. The V and J genes are TRBV11-2 and TRBJ1-2; D not certain. Trimming took off 2 bases at V and 4 bases at J, with 8 bases between the two ends. The CDR3 is made up of 13 amino acids. Germline V lookup: CDR1 SGHAT, CDR2 FQNNGV. The CDR3 loop reads CASSLPGFYGYTF. CDR3 nucleotide sequence: TGTGCCAGCAGCTTACCTGGGTTCTATGGCTACACCTTC.